One and the same sample provided the 31 T cell receptor beta chains below, sequenced in a study of breast tumors, draining lymph nodes, adjacent tissues. TCRdb called the multiplex PCR reads again in MiXCR, with one record for every CDR3 protein. The sample records around 140,000 distinct CDR3 sequences, more than 20% being singletons. Axillary draining lymph nodes of breast cancer patients supplied the node samples. Sequenced: axillary lymph node tissue. The receptors originated from a female donor with breast cancer. Some clones in this sample may be carry-over from other donors' samples.

This clonotype was counted at least ten times. The chain is built from TRBV12-5 and TRBJ2-7; 9 bases align to TRBD2. The ends lost 5 bases at V and 2 bases at J; junction bases unmatched: 13. CDR1 and CDR2 (germline): LGHNT, FRNRAP. This CDR3 comprises 17 residues. The CDR3 reads CASGRRLAGRSPYEQYF. In nucleotides, the CDR3 is TGTGCTAGTGGTCGCCGGCTAGCGGGAAGAAGTCCCTACGAGCAGTACTTC.

This clonotype was seen repeatedly, ten times or more. V is TRBV12-3 or TRBV12-4 and J is TRBJ2-5, with D maybe TRBD1 (5 bases). V lost 0 bases and J 5 bases, leaving 10 bases between the germline ends. The CDR3 covers 14 residues. The CDR3 DNA reads as TGTGCCAGCAGTTTAGCGATGGCAGGGGAGACCCAGTACTTC. Its translation is CASSLAMAGETQYF.

This clonotype was recorded many times. The chain has TRBV10-1 and TRBJ2-5, with D unclear. The germline V and J ends were trimmed by 2 bases and 7 bases, with 11 bases remaining between them. Looked up from germline, CDR1 is WNHNN and CDR2 is SYGVQD (reference sequence). The CDR3 extends over 13 amino acids. CDR3 in amino acids: CASSEPAGMTQYF. CDR3 in DNA: TGCGCCAGCAGTGAGCCAGCCGGAATGACCCAGTACTTC.

This clonotype showed up many times. CDR3 DNA: TGTGCCAGCAGCGACGGGAGGAAGTCCTACAATGAGCAGTTCTTC. This gives the protein CASSDGRKSYNEQFF. J is TRBJ2-1 and V is TRBV7-8; 7 bases are a match to TRBD2. V lost 5 bases and J lost 1; bases outside the gene matches: 5. Germline CDR1 is SGHVS and CDR2 is FQNEAQ. The CDR3 totals 15 residues.

This clonotype has ten or more counts. This chain links TRBV6-1 with TRBJ2-5; unclear D gene. The CDR3 totals 14 residues. Germline V gene lookup returns CDR1 MNHNS and CDR2 SASEGT. Trimming removed 7 bases at V and 2 bases at J, with 14 bases between. In DNA, the CDR3 is TGTGCCAGCACCGAATGGGAAGGGCAAGAGACCCAGTACTTC. Protein sequence: CASTEWEGQETQYF.

As concerns this clonotype: A much bigger clone sits one base away, suggesting this may be a read error. The V and J genes are TRBV12-3 or TRBV12-4 and TRBJ2-3, with TRBD2 matching over 11 bases. V dropped 8 bases and J dropped 5; count of bases not matched to a gene: 9. The CDR3 has 15 residues. This chain's CDR3 is CASGPYGLAGDTQYF. The DNA of the CDR3 is TGTGCCAGCGGTCCATATGGACTAGCGGGAGATACGCAGTATTTT.

Remarks on this clonotype: A much larger clone differs by one base, so this may be a read error. The conserved final phenylalanine or tryptophan is absent from the CDR3, which likely points to a read error. The rearrangement uses TRBV24-1 and TRBJ2-2, with TRBD2 matching over 12 bases. Germline CDR1 is KGHDR and CDR2 is SFDVKD. The CDR3 consists of 15 residues. The ends lost 6 bases at V and 3 bases at J; junction bases unmatched: 1. As DNA, the CDR3 is TGTGCCACCAGTAGACTAGCGGGAGACACCGGGGAGCTGTTTCTT. As protein: CATSRLAGDTGELFL.

As for this clonotype: This may arise from a read error, as a much more abundant clone is one base away. The V gene is TRBV29-1, the J gene TRBJ2-2; maybe TRBD2 (6 bases). Germline V gene data show CDR1 as SQVTM and CDR2 as ANQGSEA. The CDR3 runs 17 residues. CDR3 protein: CSVVLPTGTLPTGELLF. Written as DNA, the CDR3 is TGCAGCGTTGTTCTCCCTACCGGGACTCTACCCACCGGGGAGCTGTTGTTT.

This clonotype was counted between two and nine times. The chain is built from TRBV25-1 and TRBJ1-5, with a tentative D call TRBD1 (5 bases). The CDR3 sequence is 14 residues long. Germline lookup yields CDR1 MGHDK and CDR2 SYGVNS. Deletions cut 5 bases from V and 4 bases from J, with 12 bases between. The CDR3 DNA follows: TGTGCCAGCAGTCGGGCAGGGAAAAATCAGCCCCAGCATTTT. Protein product: CASSRAGKNQPQHF.

This clonotype was detected only a few times. The chain has TRBV28 and TRBJ1-2; 10 positions match TRBD1. Trimming at V came to 8 bases and at J to 2 bases, leaving 14 bases not matched to a gene. Germline assignment: CDR1 MDHEN and CDR2 SYDVKM. CDR3 length equals 17 residues. The CDR3 coding sequence is TGTGCCAGCTCCCGTTTAGGTCGGACAGGGGGAAACTATGGCTACACCTTC. As protein: CASSRLGRTGGNYGYTF.

This clonotype was found many times. The V gene is TRBV9, the J gene TRBJ2-5, with 7 positions matching TRBD2. CDR1 and CDR2 (germline): SGDLS, YYNGEE. The J segment lost 4 bases and the V segment lost 2 bases, leaving 11 bases of the junction unmatched. The CDR3 runs 16 residues. The CDR3 sequence: CASSVGAGAGRETQYF. In nucleotides, the CDR3 is TGTGCCAGCAGCGTGGGTGCGGGAGCGGGGCGAGAGACCCAGTACTTC.

Notes on this clonotype: This may come from a read error, since a much larger clone is one base off. The chain uses TRBV12-3 or TRBV12-4 and TRBJ2-3; D gene uncertain. The ends were cut back, 8 bases at V and 10 bases at J, with 22 bases in the middle. This CDR3 has 14 residues. CDR3 region: CASGNRDTTYAQYF. In DNA form, the CDR3 reads TGTGCCAGCGGCAACAGAGACACCACATATGCGCAGTATTTT.

This clonotype came up many times. This rearrangement joins TRBV6-2 or TRBV6-3 to TRBJ2-5, with 11 bases identical to TRBD2. CDR1 MNHEY and CDR2 SVGEGT come from the germline V gene. The CDR3 spans 16 residues. Losses at the gene ends were 7 bases for V and 5 bases for J; bases not matched to a gene: 12. The CDR3 region has the DNA TGTGCCAGCAATCCTAGCGGGAGGAGTCTGGGCGAGACCCAGTACTTC. It specifies CASNPSGRSLGETQYF.

V gene TRBV20-1 combines with J gene TRBJ2-1; 7 bases map to TRBD2. Germline trimming cut 6 bases from V and 6 bases from J; bases unmatched to any gene: 11. There are 14 residues in the CDR3. Germline lookup yields CDR1 DFQATT and CDR2 SNEGSKA (reference sequence). The DNA of the CDR3 is TGCAGTGCCTCCCGTAGCGGGTCAACCAATGAGCAGTTCTTC. Its protein is CSASRSGSTNEQFF.

To note about this clonotype: Just one base apart from a much larger clone, this may be a read error. V and J are TRBV19 and TRBJ1-4; D may be TRBD1 (6 bases). From germline, CDR1 is LNHDA and CDR2 SQIVND (reference sequence). This CDR3 region has 15 residues. Trimming took 6 bases from V and 7 from J, leaving 18 bases between them. Here the CDR3 reads CASSPNRVGGEKLFF. The CDR3 DNA is TGTGCCAGTAGCCCCAACAGGGTAGGCGGTGAAAAACTGTTTTTT.

As for this clonotype: This may come from a read error, since a much larger clone is one base off. The V call is TRBV5-6, the J call TRBJ2-7, with 9 bases fitting TRBD1. The CDR3 has 13 amino acids. Per the germline V gene, CDR1 is SGHDT and CDR2 is YYEEEE. V shed 8 bases, J shed 5 bases, and the junction held 8 bases outside the gene matches. The CDR3 sequence is CARSRTGVDEQYF. CDR3 bases: TGTGCCAGAAGCAGGACAGGGGTCGACGAGCAGTACTTC.

In this sample, this clonotype turned up many times. The V call is TRBV6-5, the J call TRBJ1-4; D gene unclear. CDR1 is MNHEY, CDR2 SVGAGI, per germline. Trimming stripped 2 bases from V and 0 bases from J, with 13 bases between. The CDR3 totals 17 residues. The CDR3 sequence: CASSYRPPGSTNEKLFF. In DNA form, the CDR3 reads TGTGCCAGCAGTTACCGTCCCCCCGGGTCAACTAATGAAAAACTGTTTTTT.

Comment on this clonotype: The junction and the germline gene differ at one end; a read error may be behind it. This rearrangement joins TRBV11-3 to TRBJ2-1, with D possibly matching TRBD1 (6 bases). The germline gives CDR1 SGHNT, CDR2 YENEEA. The CDR3 contains 15 residues. The CDR3 DNA sequence: TGTGCCAGCAGCTTAGAGGGGGCCTCCTACAGTGAGCAGTTCTTC. The encoded protein is CASSLEGASYSEQFF.

The chain joins TRBV5-5 to TRBJ2-1, with 11 bases that match TRBD2. The CDR3 totals 15 residues. V lost 0 bases to trimming and J lost 8 bases; unmatched junction nucleotides: 4. Per the germline V gene, CDR1 is SGHKS and CDR2 is YYEKEE (reference sequence). The CDR3 DNA sequence: TGTGCCAGCAGCTTGGGACTAGCGGGAATTTATGAGCAGTTCTTC. It is translated as CASSLGLAGIYEQFF.

Many counts were recorded for this clonotype. The gene calls are TRBV20-1 and TRBJ2-5; 8 nucleotides line up with TRBD2. The V gene's germline CDR1 is DFQATT and CDR2 SNEGSKA (reference sequence). V lost 6 bases to trimming and J lost 5 bases; unmatched junction nucleotides: 8. This CDR3 spans 13 amino acids. The DNA for the CDR3 is TGCAGTGCCGGGAGGGCCGGGCTGGAGACCCAGTACTTC. This codes for CSAGRAGLETQYF.

This clonotype showed up just once. A single base separates this from a much larger clone, so it may be a read error. The chain combines TRBV7-3 with TRBJ2-1; a possible D gene is TRBD2 (6 bases). The CDR3 sequence is 16 residues long. Germline V CDR1 and CDR2: SGHTA, FQGTGA. Deletions cut 5 bases from V and 8 bases from J, with 22 bases between. This CDR3 is CASSPRGGARYDEQFF. The CDR3 region has the DNA TGTGCCAGCAGCCCAAGGGGCGGGGCCCGTTACGATGAGCAGTTCTTC.

At least ten counts were recorded for this clonotype. V gene TRBV29-1 combines with J gene TRBJ2-3; TRBD2 matches 11 bases. Looked up from germline, CDR1 is SQVTM and CDR2 is ANQGSEA. Trimming removed 7 bases from V and 3 bases from J; junction bases left unmatched: 3. The CDR3 spans 13 residues. The CDR3 protein is CSGRLAGTDTQYF. CDR3 nucleotides: TGCAGCGGCAGACTAGCGGGAACAGATACGCAGTATTTT.

About this clonotype: A much larger clone is a single base away; this may be a read error. The rearrangement links TRBV3-1 to TRBJ2-7, with TRBD1 identical over 10 bases. In germline, CDR1 is LGHDT, CDR2 YNNKEL (reference sequence). This CDR3 comprises 14 residues. CDR3 DNA sequence: TGTGCCAGCAGCCCGGACAGGGGGACCTACGGGCAGTACTTC. Translating gives CASSPDRGTYGQYF.

The chain joins TRBV12-3 or TRBV12-4 to TRBJ2-1; possible D gene TRBD1, 5 bases. The germline V and J ends were trimmed by 6 bases and 0 bases, with 9 bases remaining between them. This CDR3 has 14 residues. CDR3 sequence reads: CASSTTASYNEQFF. DNA for the CDR3: TGTGCCAGCAGCACGACAGCCTCCTACAATGAGCAGTTCTTC.

This clonotype appeared many times. This chain joins TRBV12-3 or TRBV12-4 and TRBJ2-3; 7 bases map to TRBD1. The CDR3 spans 15 residues. The J segment lost 2 bases and the V segment lost 6 bases, leaving 8 bases of the junction unmatched. CDR3 residues: CASSQQGTSTDTQYF. In DNA form, the CDR3 reads TGTGCCAGCAGCCAACAGGGGACCTCCACAGATACGCAGTATTTT.

As concerns this clonotype: One end of the junction varies from germline; a read error may be responsible. The chain links TRBV29-1 to TRBJ2-2; tentatively, D is TRBD2 (5 bases). Germline CDR1 is SQVTM and CDR2 is ANQGSEA. CDR3 length: 15 amino acids. The CDR3 DNA reads TGCAGCGTTGGCGGGCATCAAAAAGGGTCCGGGGAGCCGTTTTTT. As protein: CSVGGHQKGSGEPFF.

This clonotype was picked up many times. This rearrangement joins TRBV19 to TRBJ1-6; possible D gene TRBD1, 6 bases. V was trimmed by 5 bases and J by 6 bases, leaving 11 bases between them. Germline CDR1 reads LNHDA; CDR2 reads SQIVND (reference sequence). CDR3 length: 14 residues. The CDR3 sequence is CASSPGTFNSPLHF. The CDR3 coding sequence is TGTGCCAGTAGTCCCGGGACATTTAATTCACCCCTCCACTTT.

In this sample, this clonotype turned up many times. The rearrangement uses TRBV7-2 and TRBJ1-2; D gene unclear. The CDR3 extends over 15 amino acids. The V end was cut by 0 bases, the J end by 5 bases, with 13 bases between. Germline V lookup: CDR1 SGHTA, CDR2 FQGNSA. The CDR3 sequence: CASSLARVDAYGYTF. The CDR3 DNA reads TGTGCCAGCAGCTTAGCGCGAGTTGACGCGTATGGCTACACCTTC.

CDR3 sequence (DNA): TGTGCCAGCAGTGTCGGGACTAGCGGGTCTCAGTACTACGAGCAGTACTTC. It encodes CASSVGTSGSQYYEQYF. V and J are TRBV6-4 and TRBJ2-7; the match to TRBD2 covers 12 bases. V shed 4 bases, J shed 3 bases, and the junction held 10 bases outside the gene matches. The CDR3 runs 17 residues. CDR1 MRHNA and CDR2 SNTAGT come from the germline V gene.

Concerning this clonotype: This may be a read error: a much more frequent sequence differs by one nucleotide. This chain connects TRBV19 to TRBJ2-2, with D possibly being TRBD1 (6 bases). CDR3 length equals 16 residues. Deletions cut 6 bases from V and 2 bases from J, with 16 bases between. Germline CDR1 and CDR2: LNHDA and SQIVND (reference sequence). CDR3 region: CASRTQGPSNTGELFF. The CDR3, as DNA: TGTGCCAGTAGAACCCAGGGGCCTTCCAACACCGGGGAGCTGTTTTTT.

In this sample, this clonotype turned up many times. The rearrangement joins TRBV6-5 to TRBJ2-1; no clear D. Trimming cost V 6 bases and J 0 bases, with 12 bases left between them. Germline V gene data show CDR1 as MNHEY and CDR2 as SVGAGI. This CDR3 is 15 amino acids long. The CDR3 region is CASSRAPGSYNEQFF. Here the CDR3 DNA reads TGTGCCAGCAGCCGAGCCCCAGGCTCCTACAATGAGCAGTTCTTC.